This TCR beta chain is from a study of cytomegalovirus exposure and HLA in healthy donors. Regarding the study as a whole: It was in a later analysis that TCR association rates were seen to vary by HLA locus, highest for DRB1 and lowest for HLA-C. The sole available immune exposure information was CMV serostatus. Cytomegalovirus-associated TCR beta chains were listed, numbering under 200.

PCR used 60 Vbeta primers and 13 Jbeta primers. Only in-frame clones appear in the TCRdb table, and some are missing; sequencing was by immunoSEQ multiplex PCR. The sample has 250,000 to 300,000 clones, around four fifths seen once. This CDR3 has 14 amino acids. Germline assignment: CDR1 KGHSH and CDR2 LQKENI. Trimming removed 11 bases from V and 2 bases from J, with 13 bases in between. Only one count was recorded for this clone. As yet, its antigen is unknown. The rearrangement uses TRBV18 and TRBJ2-6; D is possibly TRBD1 (6 bases). Sequencing used PBMCs. The TCR originated in a middle-aged woman in good health and CMV-seropositive. In DNA form, the CDR3 reads TGTGCCGGAACGTCAGGGGCTGGGGCCAACGTCCTGACTTTC. Translating gives CAGTSGAGANVLTF.